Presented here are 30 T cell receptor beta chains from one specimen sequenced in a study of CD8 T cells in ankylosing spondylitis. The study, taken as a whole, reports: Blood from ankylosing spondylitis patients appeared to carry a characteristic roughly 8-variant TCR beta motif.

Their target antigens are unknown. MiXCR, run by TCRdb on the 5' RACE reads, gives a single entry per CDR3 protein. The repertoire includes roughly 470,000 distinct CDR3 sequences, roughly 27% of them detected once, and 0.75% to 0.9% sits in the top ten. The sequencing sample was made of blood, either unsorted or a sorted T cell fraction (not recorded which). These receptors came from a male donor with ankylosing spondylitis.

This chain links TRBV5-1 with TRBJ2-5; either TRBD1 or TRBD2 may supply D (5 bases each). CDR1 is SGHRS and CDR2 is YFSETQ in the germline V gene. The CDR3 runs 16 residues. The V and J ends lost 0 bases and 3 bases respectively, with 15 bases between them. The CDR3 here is CASSLDRAGTEETQYF. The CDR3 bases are TGCGCCAGCAGCTTGGATCGGGCAGGGACGGAAGAGACCCAGTACTTC.

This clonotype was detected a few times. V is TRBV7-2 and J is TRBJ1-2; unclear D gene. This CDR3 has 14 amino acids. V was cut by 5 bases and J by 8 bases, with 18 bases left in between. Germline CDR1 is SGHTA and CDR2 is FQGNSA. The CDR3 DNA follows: TGTGCCAGCAGCCCCCGGAGGTCGACGGGGGGCTACACCTTC. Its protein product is CASSPRRSTGGYTF.

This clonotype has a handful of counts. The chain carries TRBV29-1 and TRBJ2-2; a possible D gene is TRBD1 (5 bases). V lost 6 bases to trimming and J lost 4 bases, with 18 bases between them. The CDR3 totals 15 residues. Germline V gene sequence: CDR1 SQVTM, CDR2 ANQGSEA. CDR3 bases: TGCAGCGTGGAGTTTGGGGCCTCGGGCACCGGGGAGCTGTTTTTT. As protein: CSVEFGASGTGELFF.

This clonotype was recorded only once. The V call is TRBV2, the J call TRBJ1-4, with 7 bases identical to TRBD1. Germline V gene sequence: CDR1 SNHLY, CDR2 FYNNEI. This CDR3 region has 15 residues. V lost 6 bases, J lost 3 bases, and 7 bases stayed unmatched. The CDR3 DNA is TGTGCCAGCAGGACTCGGGGGACAGCTAATGAAAAACTGTTTTTT. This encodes CASRTRGTANEKLFF.

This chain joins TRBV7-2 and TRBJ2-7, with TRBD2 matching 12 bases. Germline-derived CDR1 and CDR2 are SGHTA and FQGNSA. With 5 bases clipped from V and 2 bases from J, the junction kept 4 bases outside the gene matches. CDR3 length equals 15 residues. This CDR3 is CASSLLAGGPYEQYF. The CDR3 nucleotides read TGTGCCAGCAGCCTACTAGCGGGAGGTCCCTACGAGCAGTACTTC.

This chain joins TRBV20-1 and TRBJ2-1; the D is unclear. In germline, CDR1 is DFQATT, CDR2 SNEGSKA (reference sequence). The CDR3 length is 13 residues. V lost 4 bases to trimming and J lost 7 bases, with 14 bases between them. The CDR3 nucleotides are TGCAGTGCTAACCGGCTGAACGGGAATGAGCAGTTCTTC. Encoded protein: CSANRLNGNEQFF.

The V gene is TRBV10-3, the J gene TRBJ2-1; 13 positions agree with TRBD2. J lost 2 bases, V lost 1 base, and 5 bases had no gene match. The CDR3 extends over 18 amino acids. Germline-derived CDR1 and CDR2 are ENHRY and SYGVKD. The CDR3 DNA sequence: TGTGCCATCAGTGAGTACCCCGGGACTAGCGGGACCTACAATGAGCAGTTCTTC. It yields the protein CAISEYPGTSGTYNEQFF.

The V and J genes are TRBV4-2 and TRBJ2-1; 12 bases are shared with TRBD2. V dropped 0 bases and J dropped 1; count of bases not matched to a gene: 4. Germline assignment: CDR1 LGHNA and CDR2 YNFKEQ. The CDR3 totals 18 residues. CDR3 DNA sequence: TGTGCCAGCAGCCAAGAGACTAGCGGGAGTGCGTCCTACAATGAGCAGTTCTTC. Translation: CASSQETSGSASYNEQFF.

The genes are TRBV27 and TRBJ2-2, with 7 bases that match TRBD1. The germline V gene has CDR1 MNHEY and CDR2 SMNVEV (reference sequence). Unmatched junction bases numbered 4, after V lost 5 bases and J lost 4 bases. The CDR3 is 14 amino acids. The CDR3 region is CASSHRGPTGELFF. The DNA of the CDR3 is TGTGCCAGCAGTCACAGGGGACCCACCGGGGAGCTGTTTTTT.

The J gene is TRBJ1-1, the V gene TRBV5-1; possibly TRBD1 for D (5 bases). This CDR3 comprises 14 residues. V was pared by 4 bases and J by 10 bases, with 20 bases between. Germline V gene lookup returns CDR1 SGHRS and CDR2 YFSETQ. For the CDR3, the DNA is TGCGCCAGCAGCCCCACCGGGACGGATCAGGGAGCTTTCTTT. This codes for CASSPTGTDQGAFF. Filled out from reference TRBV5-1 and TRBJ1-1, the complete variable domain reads KAGVTQTPRYLIKTRGQQVTLSCSPISGHRSVSWYQQTPGQGLQFLFEYFSETQRNKGNFPGRFSGRQFSNSRSEMNVSTLELGDSALYLCASSPTGTDQGAFFGQGTRLTVV.

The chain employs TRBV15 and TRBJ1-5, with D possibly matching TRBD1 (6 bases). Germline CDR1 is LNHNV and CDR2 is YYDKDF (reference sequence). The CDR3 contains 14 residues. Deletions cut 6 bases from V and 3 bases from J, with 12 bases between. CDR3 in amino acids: CATRGGLHNQPQHF. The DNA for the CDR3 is TGTGCCACCAGGGGGGGGCTGCACAATCAGCCCCAGCATTTT.

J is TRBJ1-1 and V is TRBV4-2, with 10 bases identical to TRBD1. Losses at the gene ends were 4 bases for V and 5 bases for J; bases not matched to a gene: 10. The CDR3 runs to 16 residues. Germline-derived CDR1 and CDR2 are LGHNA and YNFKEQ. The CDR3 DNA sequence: TGTGCCAGCAGCCCCCTCTGGACAGGGGGTAAGACTGAAGCTTTCTTT. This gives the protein CASSPLWTGGKTEAFF.

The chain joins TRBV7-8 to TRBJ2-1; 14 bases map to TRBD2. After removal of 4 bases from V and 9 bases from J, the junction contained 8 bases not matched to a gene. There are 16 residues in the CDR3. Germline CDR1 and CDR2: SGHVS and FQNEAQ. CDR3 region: CASSSPTSGRASEQFF. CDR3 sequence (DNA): TGTGCCAGCAGCTCACCGACTAGCGGGAGGGCCAGTGAGCAGTTCTTC.

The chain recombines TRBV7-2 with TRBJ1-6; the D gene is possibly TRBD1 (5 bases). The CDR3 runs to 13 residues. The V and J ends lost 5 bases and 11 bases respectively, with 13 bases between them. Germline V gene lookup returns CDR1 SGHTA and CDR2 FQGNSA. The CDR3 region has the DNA TGTGCCAGCAGCCCGGGGACGGATACACCCCTCCACTTT. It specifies CASSPGTDTPLHF.

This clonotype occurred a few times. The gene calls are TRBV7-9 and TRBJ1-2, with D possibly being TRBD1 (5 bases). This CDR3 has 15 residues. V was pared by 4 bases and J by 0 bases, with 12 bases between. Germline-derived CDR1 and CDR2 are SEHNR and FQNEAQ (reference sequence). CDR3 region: CASSSSRTPNYGYTF. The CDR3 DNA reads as TGTGCCAGCAGCTCCTCCCGGACACCTAACTATGGCTACACCTTC.

The CDR3 coding sequence is TGCAGTGCGAGAATGCCTAGGGGGAGCAATCAGCCCCAGCATTTT. Translation: CSARMPRGSNQPQHF. The chain has TRBV20-1 and TRBJ1-5, with D possibly being TRBD1 (6 bases). V lost 6 bases, J lost 1 base, and 16 bases lay in between. The CDR3 length is 15 residues. Per the germline V gene, CDR1 is DFQATT and CDR2 is SNEGSKA (reference sequence).

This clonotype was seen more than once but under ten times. CDR3 protein: CASSRGGTGTNEQFF. As DNA, the CDR3 is TGTGCCAGCAGTCGAGGTGGGACAGGGACCAATGAGCAGTTCTTC. The V call is TRBV12-3 or TRBV12-4, the J call TRBJ2-1; the match to TRBD1 covers 9 bases. This CDR3 spans 15 amino acids. J gave up 6 bases and V 5 bases, and 8 bases lay outside the gene matches.

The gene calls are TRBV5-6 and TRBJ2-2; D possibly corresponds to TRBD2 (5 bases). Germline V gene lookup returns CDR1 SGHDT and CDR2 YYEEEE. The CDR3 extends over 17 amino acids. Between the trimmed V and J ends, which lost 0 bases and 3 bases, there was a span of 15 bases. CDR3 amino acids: CASSLGFEGFDTGELFF. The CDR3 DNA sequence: TGTGCCAGCAGCTTGGGTTTTGAGGGCTTCGACACCGGGGAGCTGTTTTTT.

CDR3 amino acids: CSALDRENIQYF. CDR3 in DNA: TGCAGTGCCTTAGACAGGGAAAACATTCAGTACTTC. This rearrangement joins TRBV20-1 to TRBJ2-4; 7 bases agree with TRBD1. CDR3 length: 12 amino acids. The V gene's germline CDR1 is DFQATT and CDR2 SNEGSKA (reference sequence). V dropped 6 bases and J dropped 5; count of bases not matched to a gene: 4.

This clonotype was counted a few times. The CDR3 sequence: CASSRDNTNEKLFF. The CDR3 DNA sequence: TGCGCCAGCAGCCGGGACAACACGAATGAAAAACTGTTTTTT. This chain links TRBV5-1 with TRBJ1-4, with D tentatively TRBD1 (6 bases). V was shortened by 4 bases and J by 5 bases, with 12 bases between the two germline ends. Germline CDR1 SGHRS, CDR2 YFSETQ. The CDR3 has 14 amino acids.

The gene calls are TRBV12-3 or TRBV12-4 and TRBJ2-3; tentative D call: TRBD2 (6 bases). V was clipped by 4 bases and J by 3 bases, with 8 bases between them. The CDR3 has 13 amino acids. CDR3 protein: CASSSGLTDTQYF. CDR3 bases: TGTGCCAGCAGTTCGGGACTGACAGATACGCAGTATTTT.

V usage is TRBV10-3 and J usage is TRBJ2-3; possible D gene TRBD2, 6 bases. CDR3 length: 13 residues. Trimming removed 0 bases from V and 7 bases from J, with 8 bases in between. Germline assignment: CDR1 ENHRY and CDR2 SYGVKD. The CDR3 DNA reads TGTGCCATCAGTGAGTCGGGGGGAAATACGCAGTATTTT. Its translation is CAISESGGNTQYF.

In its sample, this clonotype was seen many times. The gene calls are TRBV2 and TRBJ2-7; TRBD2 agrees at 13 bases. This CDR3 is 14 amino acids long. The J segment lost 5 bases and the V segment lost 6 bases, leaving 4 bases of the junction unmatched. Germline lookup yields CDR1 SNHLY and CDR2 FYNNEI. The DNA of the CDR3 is TGTGCCAGCAGCGCCGGACTAGCGGGAGACGAGCAGTACTTC. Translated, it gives CASSAGLAGDEQYF.

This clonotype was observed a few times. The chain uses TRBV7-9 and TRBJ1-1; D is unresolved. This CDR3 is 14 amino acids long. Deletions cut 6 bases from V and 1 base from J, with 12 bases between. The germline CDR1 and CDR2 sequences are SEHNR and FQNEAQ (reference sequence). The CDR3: CASSKLAGNTEAFF. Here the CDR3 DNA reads TGTGCCAGCAGTAAACTTGCAGGGAACACTGAAGCTTTCTTT.

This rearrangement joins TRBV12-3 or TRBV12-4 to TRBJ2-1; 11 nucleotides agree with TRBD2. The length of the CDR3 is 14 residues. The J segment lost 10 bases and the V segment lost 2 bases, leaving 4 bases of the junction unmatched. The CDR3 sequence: CASSLWLAGGEQFF. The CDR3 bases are TGTGCCAGCAGTTTATGGTTAGCGGGAGGGGAGCAGTTCTTC.

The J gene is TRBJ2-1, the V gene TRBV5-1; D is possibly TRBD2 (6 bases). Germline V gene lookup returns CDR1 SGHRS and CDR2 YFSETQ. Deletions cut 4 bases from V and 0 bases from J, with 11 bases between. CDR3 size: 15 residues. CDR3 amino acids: CASSTGGNSYNEQFF. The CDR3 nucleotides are TGCGCCAGCAGCACCGGGGGAAACTCCTACAATGAGCAGTTCTTC.

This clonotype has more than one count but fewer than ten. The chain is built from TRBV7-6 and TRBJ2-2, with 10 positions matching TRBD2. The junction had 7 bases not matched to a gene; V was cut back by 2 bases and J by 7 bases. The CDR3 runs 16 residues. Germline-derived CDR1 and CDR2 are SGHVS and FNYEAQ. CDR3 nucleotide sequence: TGTGCCAGCAGCTTACTAGCGGGAGACAACGTCGGGGAGCTGTTTTTT. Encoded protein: CASSLLAGDNVGELFF.

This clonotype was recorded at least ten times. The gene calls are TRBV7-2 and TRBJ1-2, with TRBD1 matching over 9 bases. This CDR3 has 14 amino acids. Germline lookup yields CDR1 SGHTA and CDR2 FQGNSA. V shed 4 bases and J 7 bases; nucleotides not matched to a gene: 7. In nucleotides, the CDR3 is TGTGCCAGCAGCTATCGGACAGGGGATGTTGGCTACACCTTC. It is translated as CASSYRTGDVGYTF.

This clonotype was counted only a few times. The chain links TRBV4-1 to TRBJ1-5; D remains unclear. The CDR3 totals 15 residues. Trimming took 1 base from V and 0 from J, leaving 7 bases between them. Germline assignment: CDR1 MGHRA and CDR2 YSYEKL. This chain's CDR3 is CASSQGDISNQPQHF. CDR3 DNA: TGCGCCAGCAGCCAAGGTGACATTAGCAATCAGCCCCAGCATTTT.

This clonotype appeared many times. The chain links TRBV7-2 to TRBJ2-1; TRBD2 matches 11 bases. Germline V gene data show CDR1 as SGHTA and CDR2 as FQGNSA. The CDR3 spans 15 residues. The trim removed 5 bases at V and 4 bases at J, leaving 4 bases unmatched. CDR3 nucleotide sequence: TGTGCCAGCAGCCCTCTAGCGGGAGGTTACAATGAGCAGTTCTTC. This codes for CASSPLAGGYNEQFF.